This T cell receptor (beta chain) was documented in a study of shared T cell receptors in the human thymus. Method: immunoSEQ multiplex PCR; TCRdb's copy keeps in-frame clones and lacks some. The data hold approximately 730,000 clones, with 75% to 90% observed a single time. CDR3 length: 16 residues. The germline V gene has CDR1 MDHEN and CDR2 SYDVKM. The V end was cut by 5 bases, the J end by 5 bases, with 21 bases between. This sample also belongs to another study, concerning human thymus T cells. This second study notes: Donation came from healthy Finnish infants having corrective surgery for congenital heart defects. Thymus pieces cut out during corrective heart surgery were the tissue that was used. Gene usage for V and J segments appeared biased in thymic and blood repertoires. Overlap was high between thymic repertoires from unrelated individuals, as reported in related research.

Sequenced input: thymocytes. This clonotype was obtained from a girl less than two years old with a congenital heart defect. The V call is TRBV28, the J call TRBJ2-5; TRBD1 is a possible D gene (6 bases). The CDR3 is CASSQLRTVPLETQYF. The CDR3, as DNA: TGTGCCAGCAGTCAACTAAGGACAGTCCCACTGGAGACCCAGTACTTC.